Listed below are T cell receptor beta chains from one sample, sequenced in a study of blood T cells in healthy people across ages. TCRdb used MiXCR to reprocess the 5' RACE reads, holding one entry per CDR3 protein. The sample holds hundreds of thousands of distinct CDR3 sequences, about a quarter seen once. Separately, the same data were catalogued under a study of T cells of mothers and their children.

The sample comprised blood. Receptor source: a boy aged 5-17 years in good health. Each CDR3 is given with its conserved first and last residue.

j_call,v_call,cdr3_aa
TRBJ2-3,TRBV7-2,CASSVLSGTDTQYF
TRBJ2-7,TRBV27,CAGRNPYEQYF
TRBJ1-1,TRBV7-9,CASSLDRDPSNTEAFF
TRBJ2-5,TRBV7-9,CASSLLVQETQYF
TRBJ2-7,TRBV20-1,CSARDITAYSYEQYF
TRBJ2-1,TRBV12-3/TRBV12-4,CASSLNRGGDNEQFF
TRBJ2-2,TRBV7-2,CASSSQPGGPTGELFF
TRBJ1-6,TRBV4-1,CASSQVVRDRAHNSPLHF
TRBJ2-5,TRBV27,CASSSLYADRAETQYF
TRBJ1-3,TRBV2,CASSGRTSNTIYF
TRBJ2-5,TRBV20-1,CSATTGDEETQYF
TRBJ2-1,TRBV10-3,CAISGRDTTYNEQFF
TRBJ2-5,TRBV29-1,CSVVGTAQETQYF
TRBJ2-3,TRBV11-2,CASSFLQADTQYF
TRBJ2-7,TRBV12-3/TRBV12-4,CASSWGQGPTYEQYF
TRBJ2-1,TRBV20-1,CSARFRGNEQFF
TRBJ2-3,TRBV4-1,CASSQDLGVLDTQYF
TRBJ1-3,TRBV29-1,CSVGTGTGNTIYF
TRBJ2-3,TRBV20-1,CSASRLAGAQSPQYF